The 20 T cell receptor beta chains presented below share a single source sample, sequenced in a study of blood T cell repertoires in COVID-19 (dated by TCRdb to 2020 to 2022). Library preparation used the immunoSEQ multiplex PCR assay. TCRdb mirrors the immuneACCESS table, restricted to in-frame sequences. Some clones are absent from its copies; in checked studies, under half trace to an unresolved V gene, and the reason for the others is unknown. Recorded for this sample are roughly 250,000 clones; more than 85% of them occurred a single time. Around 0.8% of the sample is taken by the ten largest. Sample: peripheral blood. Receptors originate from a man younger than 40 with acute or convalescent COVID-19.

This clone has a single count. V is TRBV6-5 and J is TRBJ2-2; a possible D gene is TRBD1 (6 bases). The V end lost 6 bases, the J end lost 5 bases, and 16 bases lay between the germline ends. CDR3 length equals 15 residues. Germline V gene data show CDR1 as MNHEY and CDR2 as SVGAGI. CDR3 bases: TGTGCCAGCAGGTCTCCGGGACACCTTACCGGGGAGCTGTTTTTT. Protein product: CASRSPGHLTGELFF.

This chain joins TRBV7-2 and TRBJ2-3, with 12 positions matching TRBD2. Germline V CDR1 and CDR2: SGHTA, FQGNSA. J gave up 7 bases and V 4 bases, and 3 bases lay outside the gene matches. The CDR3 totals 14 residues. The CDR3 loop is CASSSWTSGNTQYF. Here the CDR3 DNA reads TGTGCCAGCAGCTCGTGGACTAGCGGGAATACGCAGTATTTT. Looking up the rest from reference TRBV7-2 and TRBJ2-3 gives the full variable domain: GAGVSQSPSNKVTEKGKDVELRCDPISGHTALYWYRQSLGQGLEFLIYFQGNSAPDKSGLPSDRFSAERTGGSVSTLTIQRTQQEDSAVYLCASSSWTSGNTQYFGPGTRLTVL.

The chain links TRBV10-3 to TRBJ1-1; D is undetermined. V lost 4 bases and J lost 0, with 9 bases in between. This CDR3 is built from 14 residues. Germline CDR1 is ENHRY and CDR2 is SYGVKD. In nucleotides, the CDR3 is TGTGCCATCAGTGTCGAACAGCTGAACACTGAAGCTTTCTTT. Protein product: CAISVEQLNTEAFF.

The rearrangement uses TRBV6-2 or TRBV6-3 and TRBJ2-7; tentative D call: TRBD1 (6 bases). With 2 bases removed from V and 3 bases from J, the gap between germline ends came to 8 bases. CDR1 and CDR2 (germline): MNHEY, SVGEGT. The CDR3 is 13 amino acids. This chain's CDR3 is CASSYVRGYEQYF. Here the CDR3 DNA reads TGTGCCAGCAGTTACGTCAGGGGCTACGAGCAGTACTTC.

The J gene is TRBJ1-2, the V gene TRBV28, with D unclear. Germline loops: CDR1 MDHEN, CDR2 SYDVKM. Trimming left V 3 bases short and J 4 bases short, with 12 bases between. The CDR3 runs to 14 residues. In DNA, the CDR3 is TGTGCCAGCAGTTTGGAGACGGCTACCTATGGCTACACCTTC. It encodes CASSLETATYGYTF.

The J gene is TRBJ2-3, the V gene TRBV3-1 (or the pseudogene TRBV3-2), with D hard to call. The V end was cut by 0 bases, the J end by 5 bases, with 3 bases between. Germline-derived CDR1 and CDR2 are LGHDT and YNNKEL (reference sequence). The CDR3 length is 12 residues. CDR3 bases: TGTGCCAGCAGCCAAGATCGAGATACGCAGTATTTT. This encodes CASSQDRDTQYF.

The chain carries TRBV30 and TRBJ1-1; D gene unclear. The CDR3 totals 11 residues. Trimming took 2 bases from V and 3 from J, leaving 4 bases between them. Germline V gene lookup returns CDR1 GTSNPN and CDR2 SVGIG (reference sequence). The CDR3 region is CAWSFDTEAFF. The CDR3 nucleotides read TGTGCCTGGAGTTTCGACACTGAAGCTTTCTTT.

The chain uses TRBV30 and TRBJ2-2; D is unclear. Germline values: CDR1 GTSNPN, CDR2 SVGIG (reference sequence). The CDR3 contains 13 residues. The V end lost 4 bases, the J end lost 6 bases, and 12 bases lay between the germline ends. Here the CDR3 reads CAWNSPSPGELFF. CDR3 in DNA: TGTGCCTGGAATAGCCCAAGCCCCGGGGAGCTGTTTTTT.

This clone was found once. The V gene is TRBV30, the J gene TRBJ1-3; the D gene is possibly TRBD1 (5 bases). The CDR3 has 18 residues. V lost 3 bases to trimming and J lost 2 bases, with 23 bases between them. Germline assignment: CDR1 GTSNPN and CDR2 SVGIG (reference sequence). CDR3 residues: CAWSPRIWYAGAGNTIYF. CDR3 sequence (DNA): TGTGCCTGGAGCCCCCGGATTTGGTATGCGGGGGCTGGAAACACCATATATTTT.

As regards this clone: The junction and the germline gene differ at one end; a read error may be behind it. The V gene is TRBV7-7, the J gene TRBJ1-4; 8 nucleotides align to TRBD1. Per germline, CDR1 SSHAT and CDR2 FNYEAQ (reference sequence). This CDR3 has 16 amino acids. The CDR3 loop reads CASSTAGGPTNEKLFF. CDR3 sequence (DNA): TGTGCTAGCAGCACAGCAGGGGGCCCAACTAATGAAAAACTGTTTTTT.

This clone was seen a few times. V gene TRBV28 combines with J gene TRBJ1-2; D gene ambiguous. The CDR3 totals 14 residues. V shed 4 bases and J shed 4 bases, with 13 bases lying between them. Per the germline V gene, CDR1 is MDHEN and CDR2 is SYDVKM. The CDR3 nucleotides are TGTGCCAGCAGTTCCCTCTTGGGAGGCTATGGCTACACCTTC. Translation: CASSSLLGGYGYTF.

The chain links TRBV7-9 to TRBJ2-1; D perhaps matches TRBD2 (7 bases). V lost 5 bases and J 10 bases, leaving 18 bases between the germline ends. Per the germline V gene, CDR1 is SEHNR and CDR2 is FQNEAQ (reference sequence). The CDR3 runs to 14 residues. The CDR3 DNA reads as TGTGCCAGCAGCACCACAGGCGGGGGCAGAGAGCAGTTCTTC. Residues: CASSTTGGGREQFF.

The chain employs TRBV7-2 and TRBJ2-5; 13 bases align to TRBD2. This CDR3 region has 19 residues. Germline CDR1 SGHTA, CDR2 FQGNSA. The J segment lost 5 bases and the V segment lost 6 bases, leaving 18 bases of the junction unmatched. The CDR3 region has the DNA TGTGCCAGCAGGCGAACTAGCGGGAGGGCCTTGGAGGCCCACGAGACCCAGTACTTC. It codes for CASRRTSGRALEAHETQYF.

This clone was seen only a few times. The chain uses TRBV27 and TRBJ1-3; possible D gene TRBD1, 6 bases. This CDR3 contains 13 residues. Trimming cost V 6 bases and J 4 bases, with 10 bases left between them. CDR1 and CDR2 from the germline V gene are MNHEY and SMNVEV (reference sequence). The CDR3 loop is CASRRTDGNTIYF. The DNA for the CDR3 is TGTGCCAGCAGGCGGACAGACGGAAACACCATATATTTT.

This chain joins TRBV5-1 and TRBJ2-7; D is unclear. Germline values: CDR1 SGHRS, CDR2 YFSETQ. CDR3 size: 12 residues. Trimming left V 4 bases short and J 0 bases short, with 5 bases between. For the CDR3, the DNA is TGCGCCAGCAGCGCGGACTCCTACGAGCAGTACTTC. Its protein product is CASSADSYEQYF.

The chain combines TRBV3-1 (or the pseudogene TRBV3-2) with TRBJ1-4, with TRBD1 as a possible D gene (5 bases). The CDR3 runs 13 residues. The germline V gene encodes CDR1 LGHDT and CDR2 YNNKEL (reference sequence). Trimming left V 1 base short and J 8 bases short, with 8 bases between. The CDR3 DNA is TGTGCCAGCAGCCAAGTCAGGGCGGAAAAACTGTTTTTT. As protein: CASSQVRAEKLFF.

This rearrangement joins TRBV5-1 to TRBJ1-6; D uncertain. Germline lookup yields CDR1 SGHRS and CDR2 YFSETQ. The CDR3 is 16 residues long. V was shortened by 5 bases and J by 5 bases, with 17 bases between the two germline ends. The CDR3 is CASSSGDSRHNSPLHF. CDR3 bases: TGCGCCAGCAGTTCCGGTGACTCAAGGCATAATTCACCCCTCCACTTT.

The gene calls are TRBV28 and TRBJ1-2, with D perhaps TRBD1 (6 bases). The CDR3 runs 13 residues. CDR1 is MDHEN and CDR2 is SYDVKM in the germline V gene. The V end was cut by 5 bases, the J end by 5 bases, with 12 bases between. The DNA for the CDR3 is TGTGCCAGCAGTCCAAGGACAGCGTATGGCTACACCTTC. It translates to CASSPRTAYGYTF.

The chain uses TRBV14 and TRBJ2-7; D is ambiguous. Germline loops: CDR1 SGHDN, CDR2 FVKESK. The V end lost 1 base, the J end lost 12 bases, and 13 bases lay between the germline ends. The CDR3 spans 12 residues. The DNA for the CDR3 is TGTGCCAGCAGCCAAGTCGGAGTGGGTCGGTACTTC. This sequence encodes CASSQVGVGRYF.

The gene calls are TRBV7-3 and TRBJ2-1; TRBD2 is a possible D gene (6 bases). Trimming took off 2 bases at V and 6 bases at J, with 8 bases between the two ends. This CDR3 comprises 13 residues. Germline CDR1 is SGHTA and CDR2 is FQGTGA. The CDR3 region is CASSLGGSNEQFF. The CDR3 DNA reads TGTGCCAGCAGCTTAGGAGGGAGCAATGAGCAGTTCTTC.